This T cell receptor (beta chain) was captured by sequencing in a study of blood T cell repertoires in COVID-19. The table lists this clone with a count of one. Repertoires were generated with immunoSEQ multiplex PCR, while TCRdb's copy carries only in-frame clones and drops some. The table has more than 300,000 clones, approximately 87% seen once. This CDR3 region has 12 residues. With 6 bases removed from V and 6 bases from J, the gap between germline ends came to 6 bases. Per germline, CDR1 SNHLY and CDR2 FYNNEI. Sequenced: peripheral blood. This chain joins TRBV2 and TRBJ1-6; TRBD1 is a possible D gene (6 bases). The receptor was derived from a woman aged 25 to 39 with COVID-19, enrolled during active disease. CDR3 region: CASRQGNSPLHF. The CDR3 nucleotides are TGTGCCAGCAGACAGGGTAATTCACCCCTCCACTTT.